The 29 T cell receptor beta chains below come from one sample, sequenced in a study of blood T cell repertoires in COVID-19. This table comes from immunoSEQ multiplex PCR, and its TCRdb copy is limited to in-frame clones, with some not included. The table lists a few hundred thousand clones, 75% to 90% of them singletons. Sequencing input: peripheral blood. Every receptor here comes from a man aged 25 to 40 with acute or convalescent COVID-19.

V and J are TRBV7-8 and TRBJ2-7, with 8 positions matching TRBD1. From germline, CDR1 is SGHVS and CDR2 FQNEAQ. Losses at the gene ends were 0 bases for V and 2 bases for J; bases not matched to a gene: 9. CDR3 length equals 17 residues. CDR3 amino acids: CASSLASRDRPPYEQYF. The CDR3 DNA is TGTGCCAGCAGCTTAGCGTCCCGGGACAGGCCTCCCTACGAGCAGTACTTC. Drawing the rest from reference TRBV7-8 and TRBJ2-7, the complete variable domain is GAGVSQSPRYKVAKRGQDVALRCDPISGHVSLFWYQQALGQGPEFLTYFQNEAQLDKSGLPSDRFFAERPEGSVSTLKIQRTQQEDSAVYLCASSLASRDRPPYEQYFGPGTRLTVT.

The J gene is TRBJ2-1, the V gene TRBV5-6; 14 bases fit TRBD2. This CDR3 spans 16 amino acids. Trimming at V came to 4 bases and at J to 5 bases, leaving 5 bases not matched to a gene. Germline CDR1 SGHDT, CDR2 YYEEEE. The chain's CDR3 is CASSRLAGGGHNEQFF. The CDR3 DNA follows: TGTGCCAGCAGCCGACTAGCGGGAGGGGGGCACAATGAGCAGTTCTTC. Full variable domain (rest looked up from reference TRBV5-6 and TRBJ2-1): DAGVTQSPTHLIKTRGQQVTLRCSPKSGHDTVSWYQQALGQGPQFIFQYYEEEERQRGNFPDRFSGHQFPNYSSELNVNALLLGDSALYLCASSRLAGGGHNEQFFGPGTRLTVL.

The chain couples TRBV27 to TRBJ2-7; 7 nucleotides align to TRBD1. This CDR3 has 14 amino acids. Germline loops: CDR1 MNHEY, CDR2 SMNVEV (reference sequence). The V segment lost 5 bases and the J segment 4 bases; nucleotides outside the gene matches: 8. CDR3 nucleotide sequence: TGTGCCAGCAGTAGGGACAGATTTGAGTACGAGCAGTACTTC. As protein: CASSRDRFEYEQYF.

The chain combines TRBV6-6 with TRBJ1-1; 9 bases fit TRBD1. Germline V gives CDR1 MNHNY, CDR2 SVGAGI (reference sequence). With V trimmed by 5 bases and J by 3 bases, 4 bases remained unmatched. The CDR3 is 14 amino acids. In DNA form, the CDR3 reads TGTGCCAGCAGTGACGGACAGGGGTACACTGAAGCTTTCTTT. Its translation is CASSDGQGYTEAFF.

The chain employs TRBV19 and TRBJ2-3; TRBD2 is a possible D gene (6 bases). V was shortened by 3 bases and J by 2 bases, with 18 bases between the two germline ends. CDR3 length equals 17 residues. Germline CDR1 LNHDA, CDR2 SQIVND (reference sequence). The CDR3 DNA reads TGTGCCAGTAGTATGGGACTGGCAGGGCCCCTCACAGATACGCAGTATTTT. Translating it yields CASSMGLAGPLTDTQYF.

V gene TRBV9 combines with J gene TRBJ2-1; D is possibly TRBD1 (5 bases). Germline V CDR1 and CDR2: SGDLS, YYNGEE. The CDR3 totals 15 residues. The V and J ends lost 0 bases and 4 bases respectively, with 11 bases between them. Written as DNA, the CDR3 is TGTGCCAGCAGCGTAGTGCCACACAGGTACAATGAGCAGTTCTTC. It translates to CASSVVPHRYNEQFF.

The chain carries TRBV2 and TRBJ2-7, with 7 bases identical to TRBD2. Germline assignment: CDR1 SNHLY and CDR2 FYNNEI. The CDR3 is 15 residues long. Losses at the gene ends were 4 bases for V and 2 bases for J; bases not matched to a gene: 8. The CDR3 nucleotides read TGTGCCAGCAGTGGTGATCGGGGGGTTGCCTACGAGCAGTACTTC. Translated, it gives CASSGDRGVAYEQYF.

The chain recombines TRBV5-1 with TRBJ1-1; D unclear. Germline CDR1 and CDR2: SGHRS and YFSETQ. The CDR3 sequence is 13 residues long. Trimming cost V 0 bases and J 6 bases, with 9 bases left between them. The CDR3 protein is CASSLEAWAEAFF. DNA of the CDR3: TGCGCCAGCAGCTTGGAAGCGTGGGCTGAAGCTTTCTTT.

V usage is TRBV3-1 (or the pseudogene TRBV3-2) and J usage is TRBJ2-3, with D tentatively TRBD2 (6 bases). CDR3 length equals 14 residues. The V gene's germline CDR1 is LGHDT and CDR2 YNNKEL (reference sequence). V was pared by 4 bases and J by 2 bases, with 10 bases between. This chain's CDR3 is CASSPGLSTDTQYF. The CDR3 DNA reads TGTGCCAGCAGCCCGGGACTTTCCACAGATACGCAGTATTTT.

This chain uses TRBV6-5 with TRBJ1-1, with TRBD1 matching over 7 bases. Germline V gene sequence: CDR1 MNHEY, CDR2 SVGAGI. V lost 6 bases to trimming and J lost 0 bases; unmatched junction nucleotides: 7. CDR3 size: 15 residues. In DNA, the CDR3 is TGTGCCAGCAGCCTTCGGGACAGCTTGAACACTGAAGCTTTCTTT. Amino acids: CASSLRDSLNTEAFF.

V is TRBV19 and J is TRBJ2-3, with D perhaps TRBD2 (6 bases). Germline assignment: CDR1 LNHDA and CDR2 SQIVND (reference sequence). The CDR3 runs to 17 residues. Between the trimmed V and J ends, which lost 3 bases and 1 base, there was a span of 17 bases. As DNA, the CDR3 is TGTGCCAGTAGTATCCGACCCGGGGCGGGGCGCACAGATACGCAGTATTTT. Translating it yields CASSIRPGAGRTDTQYF.

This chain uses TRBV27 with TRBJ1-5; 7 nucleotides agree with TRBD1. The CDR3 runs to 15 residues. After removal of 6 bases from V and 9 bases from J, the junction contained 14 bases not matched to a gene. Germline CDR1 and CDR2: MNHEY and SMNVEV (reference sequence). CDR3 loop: CASSPGTARSRPQHF. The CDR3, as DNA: TGTGCCAGCAGCCCAGGGACAGCCCGTTCTCGGCCCCAGCATTTT.

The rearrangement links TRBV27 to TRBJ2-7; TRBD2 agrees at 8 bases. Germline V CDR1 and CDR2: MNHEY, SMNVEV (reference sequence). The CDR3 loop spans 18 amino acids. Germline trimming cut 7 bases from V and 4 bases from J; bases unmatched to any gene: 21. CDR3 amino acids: CASTRKGPALAAPYEQYF. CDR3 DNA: TGTGCCAGCACCCGAAAGGGCCCCGCACTAGCGGCGCCTTACGAGCAGTACTTC.

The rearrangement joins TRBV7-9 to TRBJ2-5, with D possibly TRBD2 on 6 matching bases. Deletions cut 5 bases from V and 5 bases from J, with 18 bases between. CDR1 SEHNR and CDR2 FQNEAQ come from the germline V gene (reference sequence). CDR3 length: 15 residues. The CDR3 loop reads CASSTGTGTDETQYF. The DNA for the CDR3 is TGTGCCAGCAGCACCGGCACCGGGACTGATGAGACCCAGTACTTC.

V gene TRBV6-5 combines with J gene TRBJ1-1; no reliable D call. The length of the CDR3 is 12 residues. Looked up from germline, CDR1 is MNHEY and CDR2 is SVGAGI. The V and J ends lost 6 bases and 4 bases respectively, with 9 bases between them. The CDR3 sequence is CASRRSSTEAFF. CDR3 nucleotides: TGTGCCAGCAGACGATCTAGCACTGAAGCTTTCTTT.

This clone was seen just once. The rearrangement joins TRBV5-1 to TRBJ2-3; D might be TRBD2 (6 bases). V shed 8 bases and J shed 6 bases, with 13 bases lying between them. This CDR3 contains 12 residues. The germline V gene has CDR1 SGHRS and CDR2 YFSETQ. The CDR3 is CASGARGDTQYF. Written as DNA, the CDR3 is TGCGCCAGTGGGGCCCGGGGGGATACGCAGTATTTT.

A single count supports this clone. In DNA, the CDR3 is TGTGCCAGCAGCTTAGTACAGGCCTACGAGCAGTACTTC. Translating it yields CASSLVQAYEQYF. The chain combines TRBV11-2 with TRBJ2-7; tentative D call: TRBD1 (5 bases). V was clipped by 1 base and J by 2 bases, with 6 bases between them. This CDR3 is 13 amino acids long. The germline gives CDR1 SGHAT, CDR2 FQNNGV.

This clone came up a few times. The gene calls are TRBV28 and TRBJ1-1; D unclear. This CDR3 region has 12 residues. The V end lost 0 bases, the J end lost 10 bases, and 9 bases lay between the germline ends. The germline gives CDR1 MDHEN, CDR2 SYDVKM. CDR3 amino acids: CASSLWGRGAFF. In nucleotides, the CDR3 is TGTGCCAGCAGTTTATGGGGCCGTGGAGCTTTCTTT.

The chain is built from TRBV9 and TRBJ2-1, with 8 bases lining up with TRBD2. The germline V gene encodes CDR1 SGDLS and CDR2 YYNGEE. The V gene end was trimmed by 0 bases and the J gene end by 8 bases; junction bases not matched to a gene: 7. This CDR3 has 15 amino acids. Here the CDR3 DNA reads TGTGCCAGCAGCGTAGAAAGCGGGAGAACCGATGAGCAGTTCTTC. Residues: CASSVESGRTDEQFF.

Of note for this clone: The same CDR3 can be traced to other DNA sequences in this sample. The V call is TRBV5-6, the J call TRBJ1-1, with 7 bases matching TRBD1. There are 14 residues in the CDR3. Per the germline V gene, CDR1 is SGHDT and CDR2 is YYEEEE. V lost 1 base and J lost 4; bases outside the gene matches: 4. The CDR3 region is CASSLSAGGTEAFF. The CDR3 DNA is TGTGCCAGCAGCTTGTCCGCAGGGGGCACTGAAGCTTTCTTT. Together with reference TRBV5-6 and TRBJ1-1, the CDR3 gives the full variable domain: DAGVTQSPTHLIKTRGQQVTLRCSPKSGHDTVSWYQQALGQGPQFIFQYYEEEERQRGNFPDRFSGHQFPNYSSELNVNALLLGDSALYLCASSLSAGGTEAFFGQGTRLTVV.

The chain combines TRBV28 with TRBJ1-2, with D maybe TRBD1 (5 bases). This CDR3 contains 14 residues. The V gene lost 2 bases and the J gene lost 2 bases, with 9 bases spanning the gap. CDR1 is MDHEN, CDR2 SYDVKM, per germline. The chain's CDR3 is CASSLRRQNYGYTF. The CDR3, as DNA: TGTGCCAGCAGTTTACGGAGACAGAACTATGGCTACACCTTC.

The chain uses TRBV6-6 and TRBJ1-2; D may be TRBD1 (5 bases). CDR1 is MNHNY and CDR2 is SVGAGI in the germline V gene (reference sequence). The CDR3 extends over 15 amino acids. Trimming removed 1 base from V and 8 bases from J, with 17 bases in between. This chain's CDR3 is CASSYWGGRGGGYTF. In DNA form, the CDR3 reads TGTGCCAGCAGTTACTGGGGGGGAAGGGGTGGCGGCTACACCTTC.

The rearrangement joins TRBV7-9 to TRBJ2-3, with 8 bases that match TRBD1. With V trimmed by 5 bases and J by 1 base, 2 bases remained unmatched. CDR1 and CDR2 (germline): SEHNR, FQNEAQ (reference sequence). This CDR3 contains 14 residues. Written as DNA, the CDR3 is TGTGCCAGCAGCCGGACAGGGCGCACAGATACGCAGTATTTT. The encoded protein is CASSRTGRTDTQYF.

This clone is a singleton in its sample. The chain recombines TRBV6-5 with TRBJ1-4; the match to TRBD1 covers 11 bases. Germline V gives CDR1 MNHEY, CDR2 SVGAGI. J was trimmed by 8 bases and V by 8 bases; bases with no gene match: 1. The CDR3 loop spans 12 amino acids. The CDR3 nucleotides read TGTGCCAGCCGGGACAGGGGGGAAAAACTGTTTTTT. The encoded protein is CASRDRGEKLFF.

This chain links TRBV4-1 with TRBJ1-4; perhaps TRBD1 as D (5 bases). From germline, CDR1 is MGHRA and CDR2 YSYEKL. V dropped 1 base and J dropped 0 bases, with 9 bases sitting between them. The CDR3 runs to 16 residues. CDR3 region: CASSQGQPATNEKLFF. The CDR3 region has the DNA TGCGCCAGCAGCCAAGGACAGCCTGCAACTAATGAAAAACTGTTTTTT.

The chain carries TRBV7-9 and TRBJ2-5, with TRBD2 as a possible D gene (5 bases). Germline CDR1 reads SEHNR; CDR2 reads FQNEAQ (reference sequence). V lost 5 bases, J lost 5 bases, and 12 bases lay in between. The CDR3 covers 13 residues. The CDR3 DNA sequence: TGTGCCAGCAGCCTTCCTACGGGGGAGACCCAGTACTTC. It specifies CASSLPTGETQYF.

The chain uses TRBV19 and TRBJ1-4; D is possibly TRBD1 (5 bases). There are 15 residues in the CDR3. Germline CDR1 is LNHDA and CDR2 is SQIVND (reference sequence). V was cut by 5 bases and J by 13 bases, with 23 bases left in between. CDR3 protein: CASSPPGGLGGGLFF. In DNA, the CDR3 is TGTGCCAGTAGTCCCCCGGGCGGCCTTGGGGGGGGACTGTTTTTT.

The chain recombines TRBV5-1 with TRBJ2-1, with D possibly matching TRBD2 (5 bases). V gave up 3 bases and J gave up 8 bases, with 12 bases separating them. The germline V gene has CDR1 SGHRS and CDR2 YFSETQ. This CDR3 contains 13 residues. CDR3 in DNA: TGCGCCAGCAGCTCCACAATAGCGCATGAGCAGTTCTTC. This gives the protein CASSSTIAHEQFF.

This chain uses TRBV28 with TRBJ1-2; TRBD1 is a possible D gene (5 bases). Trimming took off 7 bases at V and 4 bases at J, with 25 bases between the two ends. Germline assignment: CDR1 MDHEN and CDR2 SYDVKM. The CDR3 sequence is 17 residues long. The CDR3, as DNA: TGTGCCAGCACCCTTTGGAGGGGAGATCTTACCTCCTATGGCTACACCTTC. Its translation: CASTLWRGDLTSYGYTF.